This is a list of T cell receptor beta chains from one sample in a study of cytomegalovirus exposure and HLA in healthy donors. TCRdb's copy holds only in-frame clones and misses some; the assay was immunoSEQ multiplex PCR. The sample lists 110,000 to 150,000 clones; 70% to 80% were seen once. The specimen sequenced was PBMCs. The receptor set was obtained from a woman in her sixties or seventies in good health and CMV-seropositive. CDR3s include the opening cysteine and the closing phenylalanine or tryptophan. D genes are given only for firm matches. Not all rows give a size; the values are once, few, many and, for expanded clones, a class.

abundance | j_gene | d_gene | v_gene | CDR3aa | CDR3nt
once | TRBJ2-2 | TRBD2 | TRBV5-1 | CASSPGVLAGGPGTGELFF | TGCGCCAGCAGCCCCGGGGTCCTAGCGGGAGGGCCAGGCACCGGGGAGCTGTTTTTT
- | TRBJ1-4 | - | TRBV28 | CASSPAGGASNEKLFF | TGTGCCAGCAGTCCTGCCGGGGGAGCGTCTAATGAAAAACTGTTTTTT
- | TRBJ2-7 | TRBD1 | TRBV5-1 | CASSYGTGRGVPYEQYF | TGCGCCAGCAGCTACGGGACAGGGCGAGGGGTCCCCTACGAGCAGTACTTC
- | TRBJ1-5 | TRBD1 | TRBV30 | CAWGDSGSNQPQHF | TGTGCCTGGGGGGACAGTGGGAGCAATCAGCCCCAGCATTTT
few | TRBJ2-3 | - | TRBV19 | CASSISLARTDTQYF | TGTGCCAGTAGTATCTCCCTAGCGCGGACAGATACGCAGTATTTT
- | TRBJ2-1 | - | TRBV6-1 | CASSEAAYRGGPHEQFF | TGTGCCAGCAGTGAAGCGGCCTACAGGGGAGGCCCCCATGAGCAGTTCTTC
- | TRBJ2-1 | TRBD2 | TRBV5-4 | CASSFYRTSASEQFF | TGTGCCAGCAGCTTTTATCGGACTAGCGCAAGCGAGCAGTTCTTC
once | TRBJ2-3 | - | TRBV2 | CASSEDRSSTDTQYF | TGTGCCAGCAGTGAAGATAGATCTAGCACAGATACGCAGTATTTT
- | TRBJ1-4 | TRBD1 | TRBV7-3 | CASSLTGDRGEKLFF | TGTGCCAGCAGCTTAACTGGCGACAGGGGCGAAAAACTGTTTTTT
- | TRBJ1-1 | - | TRBV7-8 | CASSFQRAGNTEAFF | TGTGCCAGCAGCTTCCAGAGGGCAGGGAACACTGAAGCTTTCTTT
- | TRBJ1-4 | - | TRBV7-9 | CASVRQGNEKLFF | TGTGCCAGCGTGCGGCAGGGAAATGAAAAACTGTTTTTT
- | TRBJ2-2 | - | TRBV4-1 | CASSQGLRNTGELFF | TGCGCCAGCAGCCAAGGACTAAGGAACACCGGGGAGCTGTTTTTT
- | TRBJ2-3 | TRBD1 | TRBV29-1 | CSVGPTGVRTDTQYF | TGCAGCGTCGGTCCGACAGGGGTTCGTACAGATACGCAGTATTTT
- | TRBJ1-1 | TRBD1 | TRBV29-1 | CSGTGAVNTEAFF | TGCAGCGGGACAGGGGCGGTGAACACTGAAGCTTTCTTT
once | TRBJ2-1 | - | TRBV6-5 | CASSTRNEQFF | TGTGCCAGCAGTACCAGAAATGAGCAGTTCTTC
- | TRBJ2-7 | - | TRBV7-6 | CASSLGERLGGEQYF | TGTGCCAGCAGCTTAGGGGAGCGCTTGGGGGGTGAGCAGTACTTC
- | TRBJ2-6 | - | TRBV5-1 | CASSLVRGLGSSGANVLTF | TGCGCCAGCAGCTTGGTTAGGGGCCTCGGGAGCTCTGGGGCCAACGTCCTGACTTTC
- | TRBJ2-2 | TRBD1 | TRBV10-3 | CAISGGTETTGELFF | TGTGCCATCAGTGGGGGGACAGAAACTACCGGGGAGCTGTTTTTT
once | TRBJ1-1 | - | TRBV2 | CASTWTSRNTEAFF | TGTGCCAGCACTTGGACATCTCGGAACACTGAAGCTTTCTTT
- | TRBJ2-2 | TRBD1 | TRBV28 | CASRLQGANERSTGELFF | TGTGCCAGCAGACTACAGGGGGCTAACGAACGAAGCACCGGGGAGCTGTTTTTT
few | TRBJ2-5 | TRBD2 | TRBV18 | CASSPQQGLAGEETQYF | TGTGCCAGCTCACCACAACAAGGACTAGCGGGAGAAGAGACCCAGTACTTC
- | TRBJ1-1 | TRBD1 | TRBV6-5 | CASSPRTGMNTEAFF | TGTGCCAGCAGTCCCCGGACAGGGATGAACACTGAAGCTTTCTTT
- | TRBJ2-1 | TRBD2 | TRBV4-2 | CASSHQTSGSSYNEQFF | TGTGCCAGCAGCCATCAGACTAGCGGGAGCTCCTACAATGAGCAGTTCTTC
few | TRBJ2-1 | TRBD2 | TRBV15 | CATGGASGRNYNEQFF | TGTGCCACCGGGGGGGCTAGCGGGAGGAATTACAATGAGCAGTTCTTC
- | TRBJ1-2 | TRBD1 | TRBV5-8 | CASSLARTGNYGYTF | TGTGCCAGCAGCTTGGCCCGGACAGGAAACTATGGCTACACCTTC
- | TRBJ2-7 | - | TRBV4-1 | CASSQDNSRFSYEQYF | TGCGCCAGCAGCCAAGATAATTCCCGGTTCTCCTACGAGCAGTACTTC
- | TRBJ2-5 | TRBD2 | TRBV4-1 | CASSQDRGSGRGGETQYF | TGCGCCAGCAGCCAAGATCGTGGTAGCGGGAGGGGGGGGGAGACCCAGTACTTC
- | TRBJ2-1 | TRBD2 | TRBV7-3 | CASSSLTSGTGEQFF | TGTGCCAGCAGCTCCTTGACTAGCGGGACCGGTGAGCAGTTCTTC
once | TRBJ2-5 | - | TRBV5-1 | CASSTGTMRETQYF | TGCGCCAGCAGCACAGGGACTATGAGAGAGACCCAGTACTTC
- | TRBJ2-7 | TRBD1 | TRBV25-1 | CASSVQGAYEQYF | TGTGCCAGCAGTGTTCAGGGGGCCTACGAGCAGTACTTC
few | TRBJ1-1 | - | TRBV28 | CASSPLRENTEAFF | TGTGCCAGCAGCCCCTTGAGGGAAAACACTGAAGCTTTCTTT
- | TRBJ2-7 | - | TRBV6-5 | CASRYGSNEQYF | TGTGCCAGCAGGTACGGGAGCAACGAGCAGTACTTC
- | TRBJ2-1 | TRBD2 | TRBV6-1 | CASSGLAENEQFF | TGTGCCAGCAGTGGACTAGCGGAGAATGAGCAGTTCTTC
- | TRBJ2-7 | TRBD2 | TRBV7-3 | CASSWGRGGLGEQYF | TGTGCCAGCAGCTGGGGGAGGGGAGGGTTAGGGGAGCAGTACTTC
- | TRBJ1-1 | TRBD1 | TRBV5-1 | CASSVGTASEAFF | TGCGCCAGCAGCGTGGGGACAGCATCTGAAGCTTTCTTT
- | TRBJ2-5 | - | TRBV19 | CASSTFRGETQYF | TGTGCCAGTTCTACTTTTAGGGGCGAGACCCAGTACTTC
- | TRBJ2-1 | TRBD1 | TRBV5-1 | CASSLGVRTGGENEQFF | TGCGCCAGCAGCTTGGGAGTGAGGACAGGGGGTGAGAATGAGCAGTTCTTC
- | TRBJ1-1 | - | TRBV6-1 | CASSEIWANTEAFF | TGTGCCAGCAGTGAAATCTGGGCGAACACTGAAGCTTTCTTT
- | TRBJ1-1 | - | TRBV5-1 | CASSSRGATEAFF | TGCGCCAGCAGCTCCAGGGGCGCCACTGAAGCTTTCTTT
- | TRBJ2-1 | TRBD2 | TRBV7-3 | CASSPTSGSGQFF | TGTGCCAGCAGCCCAACTAGCGGGAGTGGGCAGTTCTTC
- | TRBJ2-1 | - | TRBV29-1 | CSVTTVRVQFF | TGCAGCGTCACGACAGTTCGAGTACAGTTCTTC
few | TRBJ1-4 | TRBD1 | TRBV4-1 | CASSQIGQGSNEKLFF | TGCGCCAGCAGCCAGATTGGACAGGGGAGTAATGAAAAACTGTTTTTT
once | TRBJ2-7 | TRBD1 | TRBV7-9 | CASSFAGTGTYEQYF | TGTGCCAGCAGCTTCGCGGGGACAGGGACCTACGAGCAGTACTTC
- | TRBJ2-3 | - | TRBV13 | CASSLSRGALRDTQYF | TGTGCCAGCAGCCTCTCCAGGGGGGCTCTGCGGGATACGCAGTATTTT
- | TRBJ1-2 | TRBD1 | TRBV23-1 | CASSHPRQGAYGYTF | TGCGCCAGCAGTCACCCTCGACAGGGGGCCTATGGCTACACCTTC
- | TRBJ2-2 | TRBD1 | TRBV27 | CASSESGTVNTGELFF | TGTGCCAGCAGTGAGAGTGGGACAGTAAACACCGGGGAGCTGTTTTTT
- | TRBJ2-7 | - | TRBV4-2 | CASSPTTGSSYEQYF | TGTGCCAGCAGCCCCACGACCGGGAGCTCCTACGAGCAGTACTTC
- | TRBJ2-7 | TRBD2 | TRBV28 | CATLLAGGYEQYF | TGTGCCACCTTACTAGCGGGAGGTTACGAGCAGTACTTC
few | TRBJ1-5 | - | TRBV9 | CASSVGSGNQPQHF | TGTGCCAGCAGCGTAGGTTCGGGCAATCAGCCCCAGCATTTT
- | TRBJ2-1 | TRBD2 | TRBV7-9 | CASTLVQAGGSEQFF | TGTGCCAGCACCCTGGTCCAAGCGGGAGGATCCGAGCAGTTCTTC
- | TRBJ2-1 | TRBD2 | TRBV28 | CASSLRPGSGVSSYNKQFF | TGTGCCAGCAGTTTACGTCCCGGTAGCGGGGTGAGCTCCTACAATAAGCAGTTCTTC
few | TRBJ2-7 | - | TRBV29-1 | CSVGGRYTYEQYF | TGCAGCGTTGGGGGCAGGTATACCTACGAGCAGTACTTC
- | TRBJ2-7 | TRBD1 | TRBV2 | CASSAGRGQYEQYF | TGTGCCAGCAGCGCCGGCAGGGGGCAATACGAGCAGTACTTC
- | TRBJ2-1 | TRBD2 | TRBV14 | CASSQGSGRAGNEQFF | TGTGCCAGCAGCCAAGGCAGCGGGAGGGCCGGAAATGAGCAGTTCTTC
- | TRBJ1-3 | - | TRBV18 | CASSPFLGHSAENTIYF | TGTGCCAGCTCACCCTTCCTCGGTCACAGTGCCGAAAACACCATATATTTT
- | TRBJ2-1 | TRBD1 | TRBV7-8 | CASSLVIGRGLDEQFF | TGTGCCAGCAGCTTAGTAATTGGCAGGGGGCTGGATGAGCAGTTCTTC
- | TRBJ1-2 | - | TRBV25-1 | CASSAGSVGVGGYTF | TGTGCCAGCAGTGCTGGGTCAGTGGGAGTGGGTGGCTACACCTTC